The 18 T cell receptor beta chains below were found in one sample sequenced in a study of somatic mutations in cytotoxic T cells in rheumatoid arthritis. Generated by immunoSEQ multiplex PCR, the TCRdb table keeps only in-frame clones and is missing some. The sample lists about 17,000 clones; approximately 69% were seen once. The sample comprised CD8+ T cells sorted from blood. All receptors come from a man between 60 and 75 years old in good health.

The gene calls are TRBV7-8 and TRBJ2-3; TRBD1 agrees at 7 bases. This CDR3 contains 15 residues. The germline CDR1 and CDR2 sequences are SGHVS and FQNEAQ. The junction had 9 bases not matched to a gene; V was cut back by 5 bases and J by 4 bases. The CDR3 sequence is CASSLTQGVADTQYF. The CDR3 DNA follows: TGTGCCAGCAGCCTCACCCAGGGGGTGGCAGATACGCAGTATTTT.

The V call is TRBV7-8, the J call TRBJ2-1; 8 positions match TRBD1. V lost 3 bases and J lost 4; bases outside the gene matches: 5. Per germline, CDR1 SGHVS and CDR2 FQNEAQ. The CDR3 totals 15 residues. The CDR3 region has the DNA TGTGCCAGCAGCTTCTGGACAGGGCCGTACAATGAGCAGTTCTTC. Its translation is CASSFWTGPYNEQFF.

V is TRBV29-1 and J is TRBJ2-7; the match to TRBD1 covers 11 bases. V was clipped by 1 base and J by 5 bases; unmatched bases: 4. The CDR3 length is 14 residues. Looked up from germline, CDR1 is SQVTM and CDR2 is ANQGSEA. CDR3 region: CSVEALGQGDEQYF. The CDR3, as DNA: TGCAGCGTTGAAGCGCTGGGACAGGGGGACGAGCAGTACTTC.

This clone is judged medium-sized. The CDR3 DNA sequence: TGTGCCAGCAGCGCCACTAGCGGGAAAGTCTACGAGCAGTACTTC. Its protein is CASSATSGKVYEQYF. The gene calls are TRBV11-1 and TRBJ2-7; 10 bases fit TRBD2. With 5 bases clipped from V and 3 bases from J, the junction kept 7 bases outside the gene matches. CDR3 length: 15 residues. Germline CDR1 reads SGHAT; CDR2 reads FQDESV (reference sequence). Drawing the rest from reference TRBV11-1 and TRBJ2-7, the complete variable domain is EAEVAQSPRYKITEKSQAVAFWCDPISGHATLYWYRQILGQGPELLVQFQDESVVDDSQLPKDRFSAERLKGVDSTLKIQPAELGDSAMYLCASSATSGKVYEQYFGPGTRLTVT.

This chain connects TRBV28 to TRBJ1-1; maybe TRBD1 (5 bases). The V and J ends lost 5 bases and 5 bases respectively, with 9 bases between them. This CDR3 comprises 12 residues. Germline V CDR1 and CDR2: MDHEN, SYDVKM. The CDR3 sequence: CASSAGGTEAFF. CDR3 nucleotides: TGTGCCAGCAGTGCGGGGGGGACTGAAGCTTTCTTT.

This clone has a handful of counts. The chain has TRBV19 and TRBJ1-5, with 8 bases that match TRBD1. Germline loops: CDR1 LNHDA, CDR2 SQIVND (reference sequence). There are 15 residues in the CDR3. V shed 1 base, J shed 7 bases, and the junction held 6 bases outside the gene matches. The CDR3 sequence: CASSIVTGGGQPQHF. The CDR3 nucleotides read TGTGCCAGTAGTATAGTAACAGGGGGAGGACAGCCCCAGCATTTT.

The rearrangement links TRBV27 to TRBJ1-2; D perhaps matches TRBD1 (5 bases). V was pared by 5 bases and J by 5 bases, with 15 bases between. The germline V gene has CDR1 MNHEY and CDR2 SMNVEV (reference sequence). The CDR3 spans 14 residues. The CDR3 DNA reads as TGTGCCAGCAGTATCTCCGGGACTGCTTATGGCTACACCTTC. Translation gives CASSISGTAYGYTF.

DNA of the CDR3: TGTGCCAGCAGTGGGGGGGGGACGGCCCTCTATGGCTACACCTTC. Protein: CASSGGGTALYGYTF. The J gene is TRBJ1-2, the V gene TRBV6-5; tentatively, D is TRBD1 (5 bases). The germline V gene has CDR1 MNHEY and CDR2 SVGAGI. There are 15 residues in the CDR3. The V end lost 5 bases, the J end lost 4 bases, and 17 bases lay between the germline ends.

The V gene is TRBV28, the J gene TRBJ1-1; perhaps TRBD1 as D (5 bases). Germline assignment: CDR1 MDHEN and CDR2 SYDVKM. V was clipped by 0 bases and J by 0 bases, with 8 bases between them. CDR3 size: 15 residues. The CDR3 DNA reads TGTGCCAGCAGTTTATGGGGGGGGATGAACACTGAAGCTTTCTTT. Its translation is CASSLWGGMNTEAFF.

This clone has just one count. The V call is TRBV11-3, the J call TRBJ2-2, with 8 positions matching TRBD1. Trimming took 4 bases from V and 6 from J; bases not matched to a gene: 13. CDR3 length: 17 residues. CDR1 and CDR2 (germline): SGHNT, YENEEA. The CDR3 nucleotides read TGTGCCAGCAGCTCGACCTCCGCGACAGGGGTTTCCGGGGAGCTGTTTTTT. Translating gives CASSSTSATGVSGELFF.

The chain has TRBV12-5 and TRBJ1-2; a possible D gene is TRBD1 (6 bases). Trimming cost V 0 bases and J 8 bases, with 25 bases left between them. Germline assignment: CDR1 LGHNT and CDR2 FRNRAP. The CDR3 is 18 residues long. CDR3: CASGLVIPSFRGSGGYTF. Here the CDR3 DNA reads TGTGCTAGTGGTTTGGTAATCCCGTCCTTCAGGGGATCGGGGGGCTACACCTTC.

The V call is TRBV10-3, the J call TRBJ2-2; 11 bases are shared with TRBD1. The CDR3 is made up of 17 amino acids. The V gene end was trimmed by 0 bases and the J gene end by 2 bases; junction bases not matched to a gene: 2. Germline V gene data show CDR1 as ENHRY and CDR2 as SYGVKD. CDR3 amino acids: CAISESGQGANTGELFF. As DNA, the CDR3 is TGTGCCATCAGTGAGTCCGGACAGGGGGCCAACACCGGGGAGCTGTTTTTT.

The chain couples TRBV29-1 to TRBJ2-1, with 10 bases matching TRBD2. The CDR3 is 14 amino acids. Germline V gene sequence: CDR1 SQVTM, CDR2 ANQGSEA. Trimming at V came to 2 bases and at J to 4 bases, leaving 2 bases not matched to a gene. CDR3 loop: CSVEKREGYNEQFF. The CDR3 DNA follows: TGCAGCGTTGAAAAGCGGGAGGGTTACAATGAGCAGTTCTTC.

The chain joins TRBV7-2 to TRBJ2-1, with 7 bases matching TRBD2. V lost 5 bases to trimming and J lost 7 bases; unmatched junction nucleotides: 2. CDR3 length: 12 residues. The germline V gene encodes CDR1 SGHTA and CDR2 FQGNSA. The CDR3 coding sequence is TGTGCCAGCAGCCTCGGGAGGAATGAGCAGTTCTTC. It yields the protein CASSLGRNEQFF.

J is TRBJ2-3 and V is TRBV11-3; TRBD2 aligns across 16 bases. The junction had 0 bases not matched to a gene; V was cut back by 3 bases and J by 6 bases. Germline V CDR1 and CDR2: SGHNT, YENEEA. The CDR3 length is 15 residues. The CDR3 bases are TGTGCCAGCAGCTTGGGACTAGCGGGAGGGGATACGCAGTATTTT. This translates into CASSLGLAGGDTQYF.

In this sample, this clone turned up a few times. This chain joins TRBV11-2 and TRBJ2-3; 7 nucleotides align to TRBD2. Germline CDR1 and CDR2: SGHAT and FQNNGV. The CDR3 loop spans 16 amino acids. The V gene end was trimmed by 2 bases and the J gene end by 1 base; junction bases not matched to a gene: 6. CDR3 amino acids: CASSLRAGRGTDTQYF. In DNA, the CDR3 is TGTGCCAGCAGCTTACGGGCGGGGAGGGGCACAGATACGCAGTATTTT.

In this sample, this clone turned up a few times. The V gene is TRBV2, the J gene TRBJ2-3, with 10 bases lining up with TRBD2. Trimming took 1 base from V and 1 from J; bases not matched to a gene: 11. CDR1 and CDR2 (germline): SNHLY, FYNNEI. This CDR3 has 19 amino acids. In DNA, the CDR3 is TGTGCCAGCAGTGAAGGGACTAGCGGCTACTCAGGGGGCACAGATACGCAGTATTTT. Amino acid sequence: CASSEGTSGYSGGTDTQYF.

This clone was detected only a few times. V is TRBV7-8 and J is TRBJ2-1, with a tentative D call TRBD2 (5 bases). Germline CDR1 reads SGHVS; CDR2 reads FQNEAQ. The CDR3 runs 14 residues. V was clipped by 2 bases and J by 9 bases, with 14 bases between them. The CDR3 protein is CASSLSPGWSEQFF. The CDR3 DNA reads TGTGCCAGCAGCTTAAGCCCGGGGTGGAGTGAGCAGTTCTTC.